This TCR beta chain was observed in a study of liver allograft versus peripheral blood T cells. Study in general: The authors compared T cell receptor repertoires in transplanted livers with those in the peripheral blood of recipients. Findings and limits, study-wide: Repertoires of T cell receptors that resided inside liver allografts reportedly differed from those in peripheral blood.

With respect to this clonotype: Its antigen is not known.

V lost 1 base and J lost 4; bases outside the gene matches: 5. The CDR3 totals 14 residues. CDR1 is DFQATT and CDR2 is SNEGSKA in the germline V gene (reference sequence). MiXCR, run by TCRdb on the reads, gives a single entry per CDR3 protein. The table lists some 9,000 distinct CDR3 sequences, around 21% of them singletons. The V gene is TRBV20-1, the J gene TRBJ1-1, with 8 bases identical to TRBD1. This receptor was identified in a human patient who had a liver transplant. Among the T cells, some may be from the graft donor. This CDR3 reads CSARVRTGLTEAFF. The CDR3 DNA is TGCAGTGCTAGAGTCAGGACAGGGCTCACTGAAGCTTTCTTT.